The clone carrying this T cell receptor (beta chain) showed up just a few times. In the PCR, 60 Vbeta and 13 Jbeta primers were used. Generated by immunoSEQ multiplex PCR, the TCRdb table keeps only in-frame clones and is missing some. The table has around 140,000 clones, approximately 87% seen once. The data belong to a study of cytomegalovirus exposure and HLA in healthy donors. Germline V gene lookup returns CDR1 KGHSH and CDR2 LQKENI. The CDR3 has 13 amino acids. Trimming removed 3 bases at V and 3 bases at J, with 9 bases between. This chain links TRBV18 with TRBJ2-7; TRBD2 might be the D (5 bases). The receptor's source is a middle-aged man in good health and CMV-seronegative. Sequencing input: PBMCs. CDR3 amino acids: CASSPGLHYEQYF. CDR3 sequence (DNA): TGTGCCAGCTCACCCGGACTCCACTACGAGCAGTACTTC.